The 29 T cell receptor beta chains presented below share a single source sample, sequenced in a study of early T cells in non-severe SARS-CoV-2 infection. TCRdb reanalysed the 5' RACE reads using MiXCR and keeps one entry per CDR3 protein. Seen here are about 81,000 distinct CDR3 sequences, roughly 5.7% observed once, and the top ten hold roughly 8%. The sequenced sample was whole blood. Source of these receptors: an adult who was a healthcare worker with PCR-confirmed SARS-CoV-2 infection or an uninfected control (not recorded which).

The gene calls are TRBV28 and TRBJ1-1; no firm D call. This CDR3 comprises 14 residues. The germline V gene encodes CDR1 MDHEN and CDR2 SYDVKM. The V gene lost 6 bases and the J gene lost 1 base, with 12 bases spanning the gap. This CDR3 is CASSSIDWNTEAFF. CDR3 sequence (DNA): TGTGCCAGCAGCTCAATCGACTGGAACACTGAAGCTTTCTTT. Full variable domain (outside the CDR3, taken from reference TRBV28 and TRBJ1-1): DVKVTQSSRYLVKRTGEKVFLECVQDMDHENMFWYRQDPGLGLRLIYFSYDVKMKEKGDIPEGYSVSREKKERFSLILESASTNQTSMYLCASSSIDWNTEAFFGQGTRLTVV.

The chain employs TRBV5-1 and TRBJ1-5; D is uncertain. The CDR3 runs 14 residues. V was shortened by 0 bases and J by 6 bases, with 10 bases between the two germline ends. Germline CDR1 reads SGHRS; CDR2 reads YFSETQ. The CDR3 region is CASSLEGGGQPQHF. The CDR3, as DNA: TGCGCCAGCAGCTTGGAAGGTGGCGGTCAGCCCCAGCATTTT.

There are a few counts of this clonotype. This chain links TRBV7-2 with TRBJ1-3; D gene ambiguous. The CDR3 has 13 residues. Trimming removed 1 base from V and 3 bases from J, with 4 bases in between. Per the germline V gene, CDR1 is SGHTA and CDR2 is FQGNSA. Here the CDR3 DNA reads TGTGCCAGCAGCTTAGAACGTGGAAACACCATATATTTT. This encodes CASSLERGNTIYF.

J is TRBJ1-4 and V is TRBV6-6; no clear D. V lost 6 bases to trimming and J lost 6 bases, with 14 bases between them. Germline-derived CDR1 and CDR2 are MNHNY and SVGAGI (reference sequence). This CDR3 has 14 amino acids. CDR3 bases: TGTGCCAGCAGAACCGACGGAACGGATGAAAAACTGTTTTTT. It specifies CASRTDGTDEKLFF.

This clonotype was recorded at least ten times. J is TRBJ2-7 and V is TRBV7-2, with D perhaps TRBD1 or TRBD2 (5 bases each). The CDR3 covers 15 residues. Deletions cut 5 bases from V and 7 bases from J, with 21 bases between. The germline gives CDR1 SGHTA, CDR2 FQGNSA. DNA of the CDR3: TGTGCCAGCAGCGCCAGGGACCAACACTCTGGAGAGCAGTACTTC. Encoded protein: CASSARDQHSGEQYF.

The chain employs TRBV6-2 or TRBV6-3 and TRBJ1-1; weak D call: TRBD1 (6 bases). Trimming pared 5 bases from V and 0 bases from J, leaving 10 bases between. The germline gives CDR1 MNHEY, CDR2 SVGEGT. CDR3 size: 14 residues. Written as DNA, the CDR3 is TGTGCCAGCAGTGGTGGGGGCATGAACACTGAAGCTTTCTTT. This gives the protein CASSGGGMNTEAFF.

This clonotype was seen repeatedly, ten times or more. The chain employs TRBV12-3 or TRBV12-4 and TRBJ2-7; D is unresolved. The V end lost 1 base, the J end lost 5 bases, and 12 bases lay between the germline ends. CDR3 size: 14 residues. CDR3 bases: TGTGCCAGCAGTTTAGACCGATCAACCGACGAGCAGTACTTC. This codes for CASSLDRSTDEQYF.

This clonotype was recorded at least ten times. V and J are TRBV7-2 and TRBJ1-1; TRBD1 matches at 8 bases. The ends lost 6 bases at V and 4 bases at J; junction bases unmatched: 10. Germline V gives CDR1 SGHTA, CDR2 FQGNSA. The CDR3 spans 15 residues. The CDR3 reads CASSHRTGYGTEAFF. The DNA for the CDR3 is TGTGCCAGCAGTCACAGGACAGGGTATGGCACTGAAGCTTTCTTT.

The J gene is TRBJ1-2, the V gene TRBV6-2 or TRBV6-3; D gene ambiguous. The germline V gene has CDR1 MNHEY and CDR2 SVGEGT. The CDR3 covers 12 residues. V lost 5 bases, J lost 6 bases, and 10 bases lay in between. CDR3 amino acids: CASSEGPDGYTF. CDR3 bases: TGTGCCAGCAGTGAGGGTCCTGATGGCTACACCTTC.

This chain uses TRBV7-2 with TRBJ2-7, with 9 bases aligning to TRBD1. The V segment lost 5 bases and the J segment 1 base; nucleotides outside the gene matches: 9. This CDR3 contains 16 residues. Germline CDR1 is SGHTA and CDR2 is FQGNSA. CDR3 DNA sequence: TGTGCCAGCAGCATCGCACAGGGGGCTTTATCCTACGAGCAGTACTTC. Translated: CASSIAQGALSYEQYF.

This clonotype was counted at least ten times. This rearrangement joins TRBV10-3 to TRBJ1-1, with D perhaps TRBD1 (5 bases). CDR3 length equals 15 residues. Germline loops: CDR1 ENHRY, CDR2 SYGVKD. V lost 4 bases and J lost 0, with 12 bases in between. CDR3 sequence: CAISARQNMNTEAFF. As DNA, the CDR3 is TGTGCCATCAGTGCGCGACAGAACATGAACACTGAAGCTTTCTTT.

In its sample, this clonotype was seen a few times. This rearrangement joins TRBV7-9 to TRBJ1-5; D uncertain. The length of the CDR3 is 14 residues. V gave up 0 bases and J gave up 6 bases, with 9 bases separating them. CDR1 and CDR2 from the germline V gene are SEHNR and FQNEAQ (reference sequence). The CDR3 DNA sequence: TGTGCCAGCAGCTTAGCGGCGGTAGGTCAGCCCCAGCATTTT. It encodes CASSLAAVGQPQHF.

This clonotype was seen repeatedly, ten times or more. The chain links TRBV24-1 to TRBJ1-2, with 7 bases aligning to TRBD1. The CDR3 runs 16 residues. The V segment lost 3 bases and the J segment 2 bases; nucleotides outside the gene matches: 8. CDR1 is KGHDR, CDR2 SFDVKD, per germline. In nucleotides, the CDR3 is TGTGCCACCAGTGATCCGAGCGAACAGGGGAACTATGGCTACACCTTC. Translation gives CATSDPSEQGNYGYTF.

Many counts were recorded for this clonotype. This sequence joins TRBV7-9 and TRBJ1-5, with D unclear. CDR1 SEHNR and CDR2 FQNEAQ come from the germline V gene (reference sequence). V lost 5 bases and J 0 bases, leaving 5 bases between the germline ends. The CDR3 is 13 amino acids. The CDR3 coding sequence is TGTGCCAGCAGCCCCTATAGCAATCAGCCCCAGCATTTT. Translation: CASSPYSNQPQHF.

This clonotype was recorded many times. CDR3 in amino acids: CASSEAAGSPNTDTQYF. The CDR3 DNA sequence: TGTGCCAGCAGTGAAGCGGCTGGCAGCCCTAACACAGATACGCAGTATTTT. J is TRBJ2-3 and V is TRBV6-1; no reliable D call. This CDR3 has 17 residues. Trimming took 0 bases from V and 2 from J, leaving 15 bases between them. The germline V gene has CDR1 MNHNS and CDR2 SASEGT.

This clonotype was found a few times. The rearrangement uses TRBV12-3 or TRBV12-4 and TRBJ2-3; a possible D gene is TRBD1 (5 bases). V lost 3 bases, J lost 0 bases, and 10 bases lay in between. The CDR3 consists of 15 residues. CDR3 amino acids: CASSFPGLSTDTQYF. Here the CDR3 DNA reads TGTGCCAGCAGTTTCCCAGGGCTCAGCACAGATACGCAGTATTTT.

V usage is TRBV20-1 and J usage is TRBJ2-3; 11 nucleotides line up with TRBD2. V shed 5 bases, J shed 2 bases, and the junction held 6 bases outside the gene matches. The CDR3 covers 15 residues. In germline, CDR1 is DFQATT, CDR2 SNEGSKA (reference sequence). The CDR3 reads CSAGGTSGYTDTQYF. In DNA form, the CDR3 reads TGCAGTGCTGGAGGGACTAGCGGATACACAGATACGCAGTATTTT.

This clonotype was observed many times. As DNA, the CDR3 is TGTGCCAGCAGCTTATCGGGCCGGGGGACAGATACGCAGTATTTT. Encoded protein: CASSLSGRGTDTQYF. The rearrangement links TRBV7-2 to TRBJ2-3, with D perhaps matching TRBD2 (6 bases). This CDR3 is built from 15 residues. Per germline, CDR1 SGHTA and CDR2 FQGNSA. With 2 bases removed from V and 3 bases from J, the gap between germline ends came to 12 bases. Filled out from reference TRBV7-2 and TRBJ2-3, the complete variable domain reads GAGVSQSPSNKVTEKGKDVELRCDPISGHTALYWYRQSLGQGLEFLIYFQGNSAPDKSGLPSDRFSAERTGGSVSTLTIQRTQQEDSAVYLCASSLSGRGTDTQYFGPGTRLTVL.

This clonotype was counted many times. The rearrangement links TRBV28 to TRBJ2-7, with TRBD1 matching over 9 bases. This CDR3 comprises 13 residues. Germline V lookup: CDR1 MDHEN, CDR2 SYDVKM. Unmatched junction bases numbered 2, after V lost 6 bases and J lost 2 bases. CDR3 loop: CASRQGAPYEQYF. CDR3 in DNA: TGTGCCAGCAGACAGGGGGCCCCCTACGAGCAGTACTTC.

The table lists this clonotype with a few counts. The V and J genes are TRBV29-1 and TRBJ1-1; D gene ambiguous. This CDR3 is 12 amino acids long. Germline V gene data show CDR1 as SQVTM and CDR2 as ANQGSEA. V lost 7 bases and J lost 1, with 10 bases in between. The CDR3 DNA follows: TGCAGCGGCGCGAATCCGAACACTGAAGCTTTCTTT. Its translation is CSGANPNTEAFF.

With respect to this clonotype: A much bigger clone sits one base away, suggesting this may be a read error. The CDR3 here is CASSLSGTVLYEQYF. CDR3 in DNA: TGTGCCAGCAGCCTTTCCGGGACGGTGCTCTACGAGCAGTACTTC. The genes are TRBV9 and TRBJ2-7; D could derive from TRBD1 or TRBD2 (5 bases each). Trimming took 4 bases from V and 3 from J, leaving 17 bases between them. This CDR3 has 15 amino acids. The germline V gene encodes CDR1 SGDLS and CDR2 YYNGEE.

This chain links TRBV30 with TRBJ2-2; D is unresolved. Germline-derived CDR1 and CDR2 are GTSNPN and SVGIG (reference sequence). With 4 bases removed from V and 4 bases from J, the gap between germline ends came to 13 bases. The CDR3 loop spans 14 amino acids. Here the CDR3 reads CAWKGVTSTGELFF. The CDR3 DNA sequence: TGTGCCTGGAAAGGTGTCACGAGCACCGGGGAGCTGTTTTTT.

The table lists this clonotype with a few counts. V is TRBV12-3 or TRBV12-4 and J is TRBJ1-1, with D perhaps matching TRBD1 (5 bases). Trimming pared 7 bases from V and 0 bases from J, leaving 12 bases between. This CDR3 is 14 amino acids long. CDR3 DNA sequence: TGTGCCAGCACCCTAGGGGTTCTGAACACTGAAGCTTTCTTT. Protein: CASTLGVLNTEAFF.

The V and J genes are TRBV11-2 and TRBJ2-7; no reliable D call. V shed 2 bases and J shed 3 bases, with 11 bases lying between them. Germline V lookup: CDR1 SGHAT, CDR2 FQNNGV. The CDR3 runs 14 residues. Here the CDR3 reads CASSLSAANYEQYF. The CDR3 nucleotides read TGTGCCAGCAGCTTATCTGCGGCCAACTACGAGCAGTACTTC.

This clonotype was seen more than once but under ten times. The chain has TRBV30 and TRBJ2-2; 7 nucleotides match TRBD1. Germline V gene sequence: CDR1 GTSNPN, CDR2 SVGIG (reference sequence). The CDR3 contains 13 residues. The V and J ends lost 4 bases and 6 bases, in that order; junction bases with no gene match: 5. The CDR3 is CAWNSRGPGELFF. DNA for the CDR3: TGTGCCTGGAACTCAAGGGGGCCCGGGGAGCTGTTTTTT.

This clonotype has a count of ten or more. The CDR3 bases are TGTGCCAGCAGCTTAAGTCCTCAGGGCAATACGCAGTATTTT. It is translated as CASSLSPQGNTQYF. The chain employs TRBV7-2 and TRBJ2-3; a possible D gene is TRBD1 (5 bases). Looked up from germline, CDR1 is SGHTA and CDR2 is FQGNSA. The CDR3 is 14 residues long. Trimming cost V 2 bases and J 7 bases, with 13 bases left between them. The complete variable domain, with remaining parts taken from reference TRBV7-2 and TRBJ2-3, reads GAGVSQSPSNKVTEKGKDVELRCDPISGHTALYWYRQSLGQGLEFLIYFQGNSAPDKSGLPSDRFSAERTGGSVSTLTIQRTQQEDSAVYLCASSLSPQGNTQYFGPGTRLTVL.

The sample holds many counts of this clonotype. This chain joins TRBV7-6 and TRBJ2-3; D call uncertain. V shed 3 bases and J shed 7 bases, with 11 bases lying between them. The length of the CDR3 is 13 residues. Germline lookup yields CDR1 SGHVS and CDR2 FNYEAQ. The CDR3 nucleotides are TGTGCCAGCAGCTTCGGACGCGATTATACGCAGTATTTT. This sequence encodes CASSFGRDYTQYF.

This clonotype has more than one count but fewer than ten. The rearrangement joins TRBV19 to TRBJ2-2, with TRBD1 identical over 7 bases. Looked up from germline, CDR1 is LNHDA and CDR2 is SQIVND (reference sequence). The CDR3 contains 15 residues. Trimming removed 4 bases from V and 2 bases from J; junction bases left unmatched: 4. CDR3 sequence: CASSTGTVNTGELFF. The CDR3 DNA sequence: TGTGCCAGTAGTACTGGGACAGTCAACACCGGGGAGCTGTTTTTT.

Only a few counts were recorded for this clonotype. The rearrangement links TRBV3-1 to TRBJ1-1, with D possibly being TRBD1 (5 bases). The V end was cut by 4 bases, the J end by 1 base, with 13 bases between. CDR1 and CDR2 from the germline V gene are LGHDT and YNNKEL (reference sequence). The CDR3 sequence is 15 residues long. The CDR3 loop reads CASSPDSQGNTEAFF. The CDR3 bases are TGTGCCAGCAGCCCTGACAGCCAGGGGAACACTGAAGCTTTCTTT.